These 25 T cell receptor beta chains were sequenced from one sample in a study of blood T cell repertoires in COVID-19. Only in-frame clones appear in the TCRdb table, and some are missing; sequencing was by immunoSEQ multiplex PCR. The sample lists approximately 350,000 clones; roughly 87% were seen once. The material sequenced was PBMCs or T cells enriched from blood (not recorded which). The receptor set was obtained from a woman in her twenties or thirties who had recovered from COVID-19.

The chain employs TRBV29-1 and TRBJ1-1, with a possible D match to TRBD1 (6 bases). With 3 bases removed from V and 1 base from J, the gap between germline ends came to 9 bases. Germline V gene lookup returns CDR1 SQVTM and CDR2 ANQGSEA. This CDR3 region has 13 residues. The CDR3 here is CSVDLQGNTEAFF. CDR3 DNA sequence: TGCAGCGTTGACTTACAGGGGAACACTGAAGCTTTCTTT.

The CDR3 region is CASSLTSGSYEQYF. CDR3 sequence (DNA): TGTGCCAGCTCCCTGACTAGCGGGAGCTACGAGCAGTACTTC. V gene TRBV6-5 combines with J gene TRBJ2-7, with TRBD2 matching 12 bases. Germline trimming cut 8 bases from V and 3 bases from J; bases unmatched to any gene: 5. The length of the CDR3 is 14 residues. CDR1 MNHEY and CDR2 SVGAGI come from the germline V gene.

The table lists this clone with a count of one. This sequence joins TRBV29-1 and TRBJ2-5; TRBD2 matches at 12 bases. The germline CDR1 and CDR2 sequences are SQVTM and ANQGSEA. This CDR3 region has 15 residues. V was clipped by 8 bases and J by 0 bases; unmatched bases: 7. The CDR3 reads CSLTTSGGYQETQYF. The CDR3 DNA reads TGCAGCCTAACGACTAGCGGGGGATACCAAGAGACCCAGTACTTC.

CDR3 sequence: CASSQETGVRNQPQHF. The CDR3 region has the DNA TGCGCCAGCAGCCAAGAAACAGGGGTTAGGAATCAGCCCCAGCATTTT. J is TRBJ1-5 and V is TRBV4-1, with 7 nucleotides matching TRBD1. The germline V gene encodes CDR1 MGHRA and CDR2 YSYEKL. Trimming removed 0 bases from V and 4 bases from J; junction bases left unmatched: 6. The CDR3 has 16 residues.

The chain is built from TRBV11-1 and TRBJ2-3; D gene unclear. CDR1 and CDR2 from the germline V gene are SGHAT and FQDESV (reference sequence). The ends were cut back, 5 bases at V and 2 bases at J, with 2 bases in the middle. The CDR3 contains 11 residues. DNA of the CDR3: TGTGCCAGCAGCCTCACAGATACGCAGTATTTT. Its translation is CASSLTDTQYF. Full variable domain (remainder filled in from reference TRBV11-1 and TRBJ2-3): EAEVAQSPRYKITEKSQAVAFWCDPISGHATLYWYRQILGQGPELLVQFQDESVVDDSQLPKDRFSAERLKGVDSTLKIQPAELGDSAMYLCASSLTDTQYFGPGTRLTVL.

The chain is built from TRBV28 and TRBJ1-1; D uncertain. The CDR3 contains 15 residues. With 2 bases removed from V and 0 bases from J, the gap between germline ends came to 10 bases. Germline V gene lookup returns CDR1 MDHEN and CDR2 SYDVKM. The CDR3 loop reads CASSLIGNLNTEAFF. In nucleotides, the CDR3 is TGTGCCAGCAGTTTAATCGGGAACTTGAACACTGAAGCTTTCTTT.

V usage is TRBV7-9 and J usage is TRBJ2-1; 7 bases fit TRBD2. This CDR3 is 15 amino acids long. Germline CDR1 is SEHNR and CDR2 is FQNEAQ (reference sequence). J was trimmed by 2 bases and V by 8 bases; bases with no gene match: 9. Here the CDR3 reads CASSERDGTYNEQFF. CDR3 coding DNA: TGTGCCAGCTCCGAGCGGGACGGTACCTACAATGAGCAGTTCTTC.

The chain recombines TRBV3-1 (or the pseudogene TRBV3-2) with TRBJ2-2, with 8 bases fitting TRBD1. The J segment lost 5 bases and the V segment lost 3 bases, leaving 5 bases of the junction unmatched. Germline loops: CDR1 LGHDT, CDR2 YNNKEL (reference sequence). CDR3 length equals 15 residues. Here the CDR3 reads CASSQVYRGTGELFF. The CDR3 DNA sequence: TGTGCCAGCAGCCAGGTATACAGGGGGACCGGGGAGCTGTTTTTT.

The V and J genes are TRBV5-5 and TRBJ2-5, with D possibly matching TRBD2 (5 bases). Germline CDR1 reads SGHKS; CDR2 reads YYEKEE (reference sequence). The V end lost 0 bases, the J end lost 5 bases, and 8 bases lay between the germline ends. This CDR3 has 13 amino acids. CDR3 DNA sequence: TGTGCCAGCAGCTTGGTCCCGGGGGAGACCCAGTACTTC. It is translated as CASSLVPGETQYF.

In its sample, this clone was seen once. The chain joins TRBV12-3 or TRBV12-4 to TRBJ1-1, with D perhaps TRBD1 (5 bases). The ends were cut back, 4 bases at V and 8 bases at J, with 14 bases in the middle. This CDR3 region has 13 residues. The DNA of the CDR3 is TGTGCCAGCAGTTCCGCTTCAGGGCTCGAAGCTTTCTTT. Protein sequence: CASSSASGLEAFF.

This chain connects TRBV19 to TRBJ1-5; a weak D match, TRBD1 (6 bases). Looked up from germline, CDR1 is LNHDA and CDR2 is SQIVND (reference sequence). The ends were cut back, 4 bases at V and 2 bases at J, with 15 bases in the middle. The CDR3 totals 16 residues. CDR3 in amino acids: CASSTSPRGGNQPQHF. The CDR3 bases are TGTGCCAGTAGTACCTCCCCCAGGGGTGGCAATCAGCCCCAGCATTTT.

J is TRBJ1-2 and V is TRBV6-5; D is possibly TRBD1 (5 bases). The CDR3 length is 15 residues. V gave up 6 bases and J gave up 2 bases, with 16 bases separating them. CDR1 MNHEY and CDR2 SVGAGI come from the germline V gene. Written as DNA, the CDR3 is TGTGCCAGCAGGACCCGGGAGGGGTTGAACTATGGCTACACCTTC. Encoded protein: CASRTREGLNYGYTF.

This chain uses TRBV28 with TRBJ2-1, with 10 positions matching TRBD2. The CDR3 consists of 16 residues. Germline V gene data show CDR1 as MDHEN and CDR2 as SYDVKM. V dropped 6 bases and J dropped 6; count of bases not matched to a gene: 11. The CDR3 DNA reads TGTGCCAGCAGCTTAGGGCTAGCGGGAGAGTTCAATGAGCAGTTCTTC. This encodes CASSLGLAGEFNEQFF.

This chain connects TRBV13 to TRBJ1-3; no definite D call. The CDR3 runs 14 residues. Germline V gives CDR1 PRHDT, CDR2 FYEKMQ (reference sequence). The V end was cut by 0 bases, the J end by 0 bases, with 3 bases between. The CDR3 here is CASSLGSSGNTIYF. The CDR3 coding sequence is TGTGCCAGCAGCTTAGGTAGCTCTGGAAACACCATATATTTT.

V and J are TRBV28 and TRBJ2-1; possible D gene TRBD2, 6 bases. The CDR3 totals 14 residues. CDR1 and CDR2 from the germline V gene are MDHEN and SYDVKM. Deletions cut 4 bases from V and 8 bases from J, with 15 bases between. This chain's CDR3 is CASSYRGNSYEQFF. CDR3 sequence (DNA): TGTGCCAGCAGTTATCGCGGGAACAGCTATGAGCAGTTCTTC.

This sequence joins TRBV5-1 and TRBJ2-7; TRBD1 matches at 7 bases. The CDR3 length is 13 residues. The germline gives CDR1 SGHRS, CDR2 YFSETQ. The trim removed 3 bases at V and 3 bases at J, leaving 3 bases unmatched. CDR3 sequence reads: CASSWGQNYEQYF. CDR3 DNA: TGCGCCAGCAGCTGGGGACAGAACTACGAGCAGTACTTC.

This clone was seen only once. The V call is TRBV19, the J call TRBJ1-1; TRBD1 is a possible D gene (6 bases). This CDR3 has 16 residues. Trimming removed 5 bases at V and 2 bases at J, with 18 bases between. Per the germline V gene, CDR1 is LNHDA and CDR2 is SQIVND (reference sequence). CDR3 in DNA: TGTGCCAGTAGTGAAGGAGGGGGGGGCGCAAACACTGAAGCTTTCTTT. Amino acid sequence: CASSEGGGGANTEAFF.

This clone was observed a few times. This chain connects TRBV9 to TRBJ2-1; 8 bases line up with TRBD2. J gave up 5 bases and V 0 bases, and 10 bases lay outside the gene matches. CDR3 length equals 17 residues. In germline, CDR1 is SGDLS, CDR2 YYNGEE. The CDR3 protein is CASSVDQREGYHNEQFF. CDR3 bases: TGTGCCAGCAGCGTAGACCAACGGGAGGGGTACCACAATGAGCAGTTCTTC.

The CDR3 DNA reads TGTGCCAGCAGTGAAGACCTTCCAACAGGTTCACCCCTCCACTTT. Translation: CASSEDLPTGSPLHF. The V and J genes are TRBV2 and TRBJ1-6; TRBD1 is a possible D gene (5 bases). Per germline, CDR1 SNHLY and CDR2 FYNNEI. V lost 1 base, J lost 9 bases, and 13 bases lay in between. The CDR3 runs to 15 residues.

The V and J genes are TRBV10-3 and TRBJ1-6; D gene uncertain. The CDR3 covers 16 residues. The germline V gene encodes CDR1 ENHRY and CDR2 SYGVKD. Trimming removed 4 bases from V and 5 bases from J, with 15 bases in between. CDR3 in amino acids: CAISVSPRENNSPLHF. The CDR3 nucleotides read TGTGCCATCAGTGTCTCTCCCCGGGAAAATAATTCACCCCTCCACTTT.

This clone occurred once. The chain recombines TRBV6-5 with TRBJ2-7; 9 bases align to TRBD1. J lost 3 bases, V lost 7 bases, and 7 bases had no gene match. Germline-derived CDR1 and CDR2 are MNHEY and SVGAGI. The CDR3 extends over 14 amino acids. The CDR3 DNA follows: TGTGCCAGCACCGTGGCGGGACAGGGCTACGAGCAGTACTTC. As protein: CASTVAGQGYEQYF.

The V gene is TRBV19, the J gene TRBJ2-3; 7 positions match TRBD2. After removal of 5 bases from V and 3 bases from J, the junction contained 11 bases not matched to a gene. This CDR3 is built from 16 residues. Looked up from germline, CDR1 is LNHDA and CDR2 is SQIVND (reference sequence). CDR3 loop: CASSPLGGYGTDTQYF. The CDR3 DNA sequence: TGTGCCAGTAGTCCACTGGGGGGGTATGGGACAGATACGCAGTATTTT. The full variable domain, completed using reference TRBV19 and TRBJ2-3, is DGGITQSPKYLFRKEGQNVTLSCEQNLNHDAMYWYRQDPGQGLRLIYYSQIVNDFQKGDIAEGYSVSREKKESFPLTVTSAQKNPTAFYLCASSPLGGYGTDTQYFGPGTRLTVL.

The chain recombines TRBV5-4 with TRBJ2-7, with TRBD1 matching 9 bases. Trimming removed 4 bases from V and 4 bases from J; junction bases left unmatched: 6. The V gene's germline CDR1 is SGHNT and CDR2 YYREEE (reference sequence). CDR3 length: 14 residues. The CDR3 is CASSGGQGFYEQYF. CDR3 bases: TGTGCCAGCAGCGGGGGACAGGGTTTTTACGAGCAGTACTTC.

For the CDR3, the DNA is TGCGCCAGCAGCTTGTTACAGGGGGACCGTTACGAGCAGTACTTC. As protein: CASSLLQGDRYEQYF. This chain joins TRBV5-1 and TRBJ2-7; TRBD1 agrees at 8 bases. Germline trimming cut 1 base from V and 4 bases from J; bases unmatched to any gene: 7. This CDR3 is 15 amino acids long. Germline V gene data show CDR1 as SGHRS and CDR2 as YFSETQ. Filled out from reference TRBV5-1 and TRBJ2-7, the complete variable domain reads KAGVTQTPRYLIKTRGQQVTLSCSPISGHRSVSWYQQTPGQGLQFLFEYFSETQRNKGNFPGRFSGRQFSNSRSEMNVSTLELGDSALYLCASSLLQGDRYEQYFGPGTRLTVT.

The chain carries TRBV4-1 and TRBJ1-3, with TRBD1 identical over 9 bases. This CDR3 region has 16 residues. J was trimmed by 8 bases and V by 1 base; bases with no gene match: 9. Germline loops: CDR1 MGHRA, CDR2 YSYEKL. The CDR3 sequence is CASSQVWGQGADTIYF. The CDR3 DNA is TGCGCCAGCAGCCAAGTTTGGGGACAGGGAGCGGACACCATATATTTT.